Listed below are T cell receptor beta chains from one sample, sequenced in a study of blood T cells in healthy people across ages. TCRdb re-analysed the 5' RACE reads in MiXCR, keeping a single row per CDR3 protein. This table holds 1.5 million to 2 million distinct CDR3 sequences, about 50% found once. Material for sequencing was blood. These receptors originate from a woman aged 40 to 50 in good health. Both conserved end residues are part of each CDR3. A D gene is named only where the DNA matches it firmly. Rows give clone size only sometimes, using once, few, many, or a class for an expanded clone.

J gene	clone size	V gene	D gene	CDR3 DNA	CDR3 protein
TRBJ1-1	.	TRBV5-1	.	TGCGCCAGCAGCTTGGGGGAAATGAACACTGAAGCTTTCTTT	CASSLGEMNTEAFF
TRBJ2-3	.	TRBV9	TRBD2	TGTGCCAGCAGCGTAGTTAGCGGGGGGGACACCACAGATACGCAGTATTTT	CASSVVSGGDTTDTQYF
TRBJ1-2	.	TRBV4-2	TRBD1	TGTGCCAGCAGCCAAGCGGACAGGGAAGGACAAGGCTACACCTTC	CASSQADREGQGYTF
TRBJ2-3	.	TRBV27	.	TGTGCCAGCAGTTTCCGGGACCAGCCTGGATATACGCAGTATTTT	CASSFRDQPGYTQYF
TRBJ1-1	.	TRBV6-6	TRBD1	TGTGCCAGCAGTTTGGCTACAGGGGGCTCTGAAGCTTTCTTT	CASSLATGGSEAFF
TRBJ2-5	.	TRBV20-1	.	TGCAGTGCTAGGAAAGCGGGCCTTGAAGAGACCCAGTACTTC	CSARKAGLEETQYF
TRBJ2-7	.	TRBV7-2	.	TGTGCCAGCAGCTTATCGATATTGGCGGGGACAAGGTACGAGCAGTACTTC	CASSLSILAGTRYEQYF
TRBJ2-3	few	TRBV7-7	.	TGTGCTAGCAGCTTAGAAGGGGGAGACACAGATACGCAGTATTTT	CASSLEGGDTDTQYF
TRBJ1-5	.	TRBV20-1	TRBD1	TGCAGTGCTAGATCCTCAGGGGGGACGCAGCCCCAGCATTTT	CSARSSGGTQPQHF
TRBJ2-3	.	TRBV5-1	TRBD2	TGCGCCAGCAGCTTGGGACTAGCGGCGACCACAGATACGCAGTATTTT	CASSLGLAATTDTQYF
TRBJ2-7	.	TRBV20-1	TRBD2	TGCAGTGCTAGCAAGCGGGGGGAACCGCTAAGTGAGCAGTACTTC	CSASKRGEPLSEQYF
TRBJ2-5	.	TRBV25-1	.	TGTGCCAGCAGTGGTTACGGGGCCTACCAAGAGACCCAGTACTTC	CASSGYGAYQETQYF
TRBJ2-3	.	TRBV5-8	.	TGTGCCAGCAGCTTCGGGGGACACTTTAGCACAGATACGCAGTATTTT	CASSFGGHFSTDTQYF
TRBJ1-1	once	TRBV7-2	.	TGTGCCAGCAGCTTAGATAAAACTGAAGCTTTCTTT	CASSLDKTEAFF
TRBJ2-1	few	TRBV6-2/TRBV6-3	TRBD2	TGTGCCACCCAGCCGGGACTAGGGAACAATGAGCAGTTCTTC	CATQPGLGNNEQFF
TRBJ2-3	few	TRBV7-2	TRBD1	TGTGCCAGCAGCTATGCCGGGACAGGGGTTAGAAATACGCAGTATTTT	CASSYAGTGVRNTQYF
TRBJ1-5	.	TRBV3-1	.	TGTGCCAGCAGCCAAGGTGCGGGCGGCCTCAGCAATCAGCCCCAGCATTTT	CASSQGAGGLSNQPQHF
TRBJ2-1	.	TRBV14	TRBD1	TGTGCCAGCAGCCAAGTTGCAGGGGGCCTCTACAATGAGCAGTTCTTC	CASSQVAGGLYNEQFF
TRBJ2-5	.	TRBV29-1	TRBD2	TGCAGCGGTGTAGCGGGGGGGCTAGAGACCCAGTACTTC	CSGVAGGLETQYF
TRBJ2-7	.	TRBV7-9	.	TGTGCCAGCAGCCAGCCGGGGTTATTCTCCTACGAGCAGTACTTC	CASSQPGLFSYEQYF
TRBJ2-5	.	TRBV28	TRBD1	TGTGCCAGCAGTTCGGGACAGGGGGATTGGGGAGGGACCCAGTACTTC	CASSSGQGDWGGTQYF
TRBJ2-5	few	TRBV11-1	.	TGTGCCAGCAGCGGCCGGGCCGGGTACCAAGAGACCCAGTACTTC	CASSGRAGYQETQYF
TRBJ2-5	.	TRBV24-1	TRBD2	TGTGCCACCAGTGACAGGCTAGCGGGGGGCCGCCAAGAGACCCAGTACTTC	CATSDRLAGGRQETQYF
TRBJ1-2	few	TRBV5-1	.	TGCGCCAGCAGCTTGCGGCTCGGGGCGTCGGGTTATGGCTACACCTTC	CASSLRLGASGYGYTF
TRBJ2-6	.	TRBV5-1	TRBD1	TGCGCCAGCAGCCCCCGGGACAGGGGTAATGGGGCCAACGTCCTGACTTTC	CASSPRDRGNGANVLTF
TRBJ1-6	few	TRBV5-1	TRBD1	TGCGCCAGCAGCTTTTCCACGGGACAGGGTCTTTCACCCCTCCACTTT	CASSFSTGQGLSPLHF
TRBJ1-6	.	TRBV7-9	TRBD1	TGTGCCAGCAGCGCCCCGGGACAGGCCCGGGAATCACCCCTCCACTTT	CASSAPGQARESPLHF
TRBJ2-1	few	TRBV5-1	.	TGCGCCAGCACCGAACCAGCACCTTACAATGAGCAGTTCTTC	CASTEPAPYNEQFF
TRBJ2-1	many	TRBV12-3/TRBV12-4	.	TGTGCCAGCAGCCCCGGGACCCAAGAAGGGCTGGATGAGCAGTTCTTC	CASSPGTQEGLDEQFF
TRBJ2-5	few	TRBV27	.	TGTGCCAGTCAGTCCCAAGAGACCCAGTACTTC	CASQSQETQYF
TRBJ2-4	.	TRBV25-1	TRBD1	TGTGCCAGCAGTGGAACCGGGACAGGGAAAAACATTCAGTACTTC	CASSGTGTGKNIQYF
TRBJ1-5	.	TRBV28	.	TGTGCCAGCAGCCCGCCTGTGGGCCAGAATCAGCCCCAGCATTTT	CASSPPVGQNQPQHF
TRBJ1-2	.	TRBV20-1	.	TGCAGTGCTAGAGAGGGACGGGCGCCGGGCGGCTACACCTTC	CSAREGRAPGGYTF
TRBJ2-5	.	TRBV12-3/TRBV12-4	TRBD1	TGTGCCAGCAGTCCAAGGGACAGGGGGCGCCAAGAGACCCAGTACTTC	CASSPRDRGRQETQYF
TRBJ2-5	.	TRBV7-8	TRBD2	TGTGCCAGCAGCTTAGCCCTGAGCGGGGGGGCAAGGAGGACCCAGTACTTC	CASSLALSGGARRTQYF
TRBJ1-5	.	TRBV15	.	TGTGCCACCAGCGGAGATCACCCGCAGAGTAGCAATCAGCCCCAGCATTTT	CATSGDHPQSSNQPQHF
TRBJ1-1	few	TRBV12-3/TRBV12-4	.	TGTGCCAGCAGGAAGAGCAAGGGGGGAGGAAACACTGAAGCTTTCTTT	CASRKSKGGGNTEAFF
TRBJ2-7	few	TRBV27	.	TGTGCCAGCAGTCACAGGCATACCCGGGACTACGAGCAGTACTTC	CASSHRHTRDYEQYF